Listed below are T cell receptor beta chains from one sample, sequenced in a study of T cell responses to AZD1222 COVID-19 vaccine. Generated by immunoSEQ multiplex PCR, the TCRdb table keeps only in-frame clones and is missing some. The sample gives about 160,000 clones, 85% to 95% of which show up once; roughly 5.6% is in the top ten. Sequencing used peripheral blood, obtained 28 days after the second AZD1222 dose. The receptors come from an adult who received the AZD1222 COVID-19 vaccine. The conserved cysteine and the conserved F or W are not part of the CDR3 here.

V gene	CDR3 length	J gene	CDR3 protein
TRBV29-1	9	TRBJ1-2	SVNPASGYT
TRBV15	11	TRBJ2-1	ATSGTRYNEQF
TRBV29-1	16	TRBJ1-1	SVAGDRGYDRLNTEAF
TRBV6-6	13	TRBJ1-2	ASSPPARTSGGYT
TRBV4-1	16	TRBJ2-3	ASSLGRGLAGGADTQY
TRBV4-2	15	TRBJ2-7	ASSQARGGVSSYEQY
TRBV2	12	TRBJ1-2	ASRTFGRIYGYT
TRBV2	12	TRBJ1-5	ASRTDGTNQPQH
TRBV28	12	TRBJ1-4	ASSSTGEGEKLF
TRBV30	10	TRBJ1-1	ASGQLNTEAF
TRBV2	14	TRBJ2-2	ASSEASPGNTGELF